This is a list of T cell receptor beta chains from one sample in a study of T cell responses to AZD1222 COVID-19 vaccine. Only in-frame clones appear in the TCRdb table, and some are missing; sequencing was by immunoSEQ multiplex PCR. The sample includes some 18,000 clones, roughly 79% seen only once; the top ten take roughly 21%. The sequenced sample was peripheral blood, obtained 28 days after the second AZD1222 dose. These receptors all stem from an adult who received the AZD1222 COVID-19 vaccine. The CDR3 runs from the conserved cysteine through the conserved F or W. The D gene is left open where the match is weak. Clone size, where shown, is once, few, many, or a class for clones that have expanded.

v_gene	j_gene	d_gene	abundance	CDR3aa	CDR3nt
TRBV18	TRBJ2-2	TRBD2	.	CASSPIVAGNTGELFF	TGTGCCAGCTCACCCATAGTAGCGGGAAACACCGGGGAGCTGTTTTTT
TRBV18	TRBJ1-5	.	few	CASSGLSNQPQHF	TGTGCCAGCTCTGGACTGAGCAATCAGCCCCAGCATTTT
TRBV9	TRBJ2-1	.	once	CASSVGVSGDEQFF	TGTGCCAGCAGCGTAGGTGTGTCTGGGGATGAGCAGTTCTTC
TRBV7-3	TRBJ2-6	.	.	CASSFPGANVLTF	TGTGCCAGCAGCTTCCCTGGGGCCAACGTCCTGACTTTC
TRBV12-3/TRBV12-4	TRBJ2-4	.	.	CASSFREDGIQYF	TGTGCCAGCAGTTTTAGGGAGGACGGCATTCAGTACTTC
TRBV7-9	TRBJ1-6	.	.	CASSFWVLLSSSPLHF	TGTGCCAGCAGCTTTTGGGTGCTACTTTCGTCTTCACCCCTCCACTTT
TRBV5-1	TRBJ1-1	TRBD1	.	CASSSTGTNTEAFF	TGCGCCAGCAGCTCGACAGGGACGAACACTGAAGCTTTCTTT
TRBV4-2	TRBJ2-1	TRBD1	.	CASSQGPADRGSYNEQFF	TGTGCCAGCAGCCAAGGACCCGCTGACAGGGGATCCTACAATGAGCAGTTCTTC
TRBV5-3	TRBJ1-6	.	.	CARRVSGTGNSPLHF	TGTGCCAGAAGAGTTTCCGGGACTGGAAATTCACCCCTCCACTTT
TRBV5-5	TRBJ2-7	TRBD1	.	CASAQGSAYEQYF	TGTGCCAGCGCACAGGGGTCGGCCTACGAGCAGTACTTC
TRBV19	TRBJ1-1	TRBD1	.	CASSSQGAPTEAFF	TGTGCCAGTAGTTCACAGGGGGCGCCGACTGAAGCTTTCTTT
TRBV5-1	TRBJ2-1	TRBD2	once	CASSLGGGPISYNEQFF	TGCGCCAGCAGCTTGGGGGGAGGGCCAATCTCCTACAATGAGCAGTTCTTC
TRBV4-3	TRBJ1-6	.	.	CASSQDSAGTWGSPLHF	TGCGCCAGCAGCCAAGATAGCGCAGGGACCTGGGGTTCACCCCTCCACTTT
TRBV5-1	TRBJ2-5	.	.	CASSLRSWETQYF	TGCGCCAGCAGCTTACGGTCTTGGGAGACCCAGTACTTC
TRBV7-2	TRBJ2-5	TRBD1	few	CASSLAGTGLETQYF	TGTGCCAGCAGCTTAGCCGGGACAGGGCTAGAGACCCAGTACTTC
TRBV2	TRBJ1-5	TRBD1	.	CASSLDRGHGQPQHF	TGTGCCAGCAGTCTAGACAGGGGGCACGGACAGCCCCAGCATTTT